The source of this T cell receptor (beta chain) is a study of T cells in Graves' hyperthyroidism and ophthalmopathy. Study conclusions and caveats: A model using 13 V-J features told ophthalmopathy apart from stable hyperthyroidism.

Worth noting for this clonotype: Its target is unknown.

V shed 5 bases and J 4 bases; nucleotides not matched to a gene: 7. This CDR3 has 14 amino acids. The germline gives CDR1 LNHNV, CDR2 YYDKDF (reference sequence). Amplification of TCR beta CDR3 regions was performed using RNA transcripts as template. TCR CDR3 regions were first amplified by RT-PCR with HTBI primers. TCRdb ran MiXCR on the multiplex PCR reads and lists one entry per CDR3 protein. Of 550,000 to 700,000 distinct CDR3 sequences in the sample, around 45% were seen once. This chain uses TRBV15 with TRBJ1-1; 7 nucleotides match TRBD1. The sequence came from an adult woman with Graves' disease, either hyperthyroidism or ophthalmopathy (not recorded which). The sample comprised peripheral blood or thyroid tissue (not recorded which). The DNA of the CDR3 is TGTGCCACCAGCTTAGACAGGGCGAGCACTGAAGCTTTCTTT. It yields the protein CATSLDRASTEAFF.